The 22 T cell receptor beta chains below were found in one sample sequenced in a study of tissue T cells after allogeneic stem cell transplantation. Sequencing used immunoSEQ multiplex PCR; TCRdb keeps in-frame clones, though not all of them. The sample lists around 28,000 clones, 65% to 90% occurring once. Sequences were derived from blood, sampled before transplantation. Source of these receptors: a woman aged 18-55 years who later had graft-versus-host disease after an allogeneic stem cell transplant.

The sample holds a few counts of this clone. The V and J genes are TRBV15 and TRBJ2-5, with 11 bases matching TRBD1. This CDR3 is built from 15 residues. Germline lookup yields CDR1 LNHNV and CDR2 YYDKDF (reference sequence). V shed 1 base and J 5 bases; nucleotides not matched to a gene: 3. The DNA of the CDR3 is TGTGCCACCAGCAGAGGGACAGGGGGCGCGGAGACCCAGTACTTC. Translation: CATSRGTGGAETQYF.

The rearrangement joins TRBV28 to TRBJ2-7, with 12 bases lining up with TRBD1. V lost 6 bases, J lost 4 bases, and 10 bases stayed unmatched. The germline gives CDR1 MDHEN, CDR2 SYDVKM. The CDR3 loop spans 16 amino acids. The CDR3 nucleotides are TGTGCCAGCAGCGCGGCCGGGGACAGGGGGCTTTACGAGCAGTACTTC. Protein sequence: CASSAAGDRGLYEQYF.

The genes are TRBV30 and TRBJ1-2; D is unclear. The ends were cut back, 4 bases at V and 4 bases at J, with 19 bases in the middle. The CDR3 length is 15 residues. CDR1 is GTSNPN and CDR2 is SVGIG in the germline V gene (reference sequence). CDR3 nucleotides: TGTGCCTGGACCCCAGACCTAGGACGGTTCTATGGCTACACCTTC. As protein: CAWTPDLGRFYGYTF.

CDR3: CASSLKSPGAYNEQFF. CDR3 bases: TGTGCCAGCAGCCTCAAGAGCCCGGGAGCTTACAATGAGCAGTTCTTC. The genes are TRBV9 and TRBJ2-1; weak D call: TRBD2 (6 bases). This CDR3 comprises 16 residues. Germline CDR1 SGDLS, CDR2 YYNGEE. Trimming shortened V by 4 bases and J by 4 bases, and 18 bases separated the two germline ends.

The V call is TRBV2, the J call TRBJ1-1; D remains unclear. The CDR3 has 13 residues. CDR1 is SNHLY, CDR2 FYNNEI, per germline. With 1 base removed from V and 1 base from J, the gap between germline ends came to 4 bases. DNA for the CDR3: TGTGCCAGCAGTGAAGTGTCGAACACTGAAGCTTTCTTT. It encodes CASSEVSNTEAFF.

V usage is TRBV7-2 and J usage is TRBJ1-5, with TRBD1 identical over 11 bases. Looked up from germline, CDR1 is SGHTA and CDR2 is FQGNSA. With V trimmed by 5 bases and J by 7 bases, 10 bases remained unmatched. The CDR3 has 16 amino acids. CDR3 loop: CASSLDRGQGSQPQHF. As DNA, the CDR3 is TGTGCCAGCAGCCTGGACAGGGGGCAAGGGAGCCAGCCCCAGCATTTT. The full variable domain, in which reference TRBV7-2 and TRBJ1-5 provide the parts outside the CDR3, is GAGVSQSPSNKVTEKGKDVELRCDPISGHTALYWYRQSLGQGLEFLIYFQGNSAPDKSGLPSDRFSAERTGGSVSTLTIQRTQQEDSAVYLCASSLDRGQGSQPQHFGDGTRLSIL.

J is TRBJ1-1 and V is TRBV5-4; D gene uncertain. The CDR3 spans 14 residues. Germline CDR1 and CDR2: SGHNT and YYREEE (reference sequence). Trimming left V 5 bases short and J 3 bases short, with 14 bases between. The CDR3 DNA follows: TGTGCCAGCAGATATCGGGCGGCGGACACTGAAGCTTTCTTT. Amino acids: CASRYRAADTEAFF. Together with reference TRBV5-4 and TRBJ1-1, the CDR3 gives the full variable domain: ETGVTQSPTHLIKTRGQQVTLRCSSQSGHNTVSWYQQALGQGPQFIFQYYREEENGRGNFPPRFSGLQFPNYSSELNVNALELDDSALYLCASRYRAADTEAFFGQGTRLTVV.

The chain couples TRBV28 to TRBJ2-2; 8 bases align to TRBD1. The germline V gene encodes CDR1 MDHEN and CDR2 SYDVKM. The CDR3 consists of 15 residues. The ends lost 3 bases at V and 4 bases at J; junction bases unmatched: 4. The CDR3: CASSLRTGSTGELFF. DNA for the CDR3: TGTGCCAGCAGTTTGAGGACAGGGTCCACCGGGGAGCTGTTTTTT.

The rearrangement joins TRBV27 to TRBJ1-1; 9 bases are shared with TRBD1. Trimming cost V 5 bases and J 3 bases; bases outside gene matches: 13. Germline assignment: CDR1 MNHEY and CDR2 SMNVEV (reference sequence). The CDR3 totals 17 residues. CDR3 nucleotides: TGTGCCAGCAGTCCACCTAGGACAGGGGCGTGGGACACTGAAGCTTTCTTT. It specifies CASSPPRTGAWDTEAFF.

Only a few counts were recorded for this clone. This sequence joins TRBV6-5 and TRBJ1-3; D is unclear. The V gene lost 7 bases and the J gene lost 0 bases, with 7 bases spanning the gap. The CDR3 loop spans 13 amino acids. CDR1 is MNHEY and CDR2 is SVGAGI in the germline V gene. CDR3 DNA sequence: TGTGCCAGCACCCCAGCCTCTGGAAACACCATATATTTT. Protein product: CASTPASGNTIYF.

This clone has more than one count but fewer than ten. The chain joins TRBV4-2 to TRBJ2-7; the match to TRBD1 covers 7 bases. Germline CDR1 and CDR2: LGHNA and YNFKEQ. Trimming at V came to 4 bases and at J to 3 bases, leaving 3 bases not matched to a gene. The CDR3 is 13 residues long. Written as DNA, the CDR3 is TGTGCCAGCAGCCCTGGACAGGACTACGAGCAGTACTTC. It specifies CASSPGQDYEQYF.

The V and J genes are TRBV7-9 and TRBJ1-6, with a possible D match to TRBD1 (5 bases). Germline assignment: CDR1 SEHNR and CDR2 FQNEAQ (reference sequence). This CDR3 spans 13 amino acids. Trimming stripped 5 bases from V and 8 bases from J, with 10 bases between. CDR3 amino acids: CASSPSRDSPLHF. CDR3 DNA sequence: TGTGCCAGCAGCCCTTCCAGGGATTCACCCCTCCACTTT.

The chain joins TRBV4-2 to TRBJ1-6; D call uncertain. This CDR3 is 17 amino acids long. V was trimmed by 0 bases and J by 8 bases, leaving 17 bases between them. Germline assignment: CDR1 LGHNA and CDR2 YNFKEQ. The DNA of the CDR3 is TGTGCCAGCAGCCAAGAAGTCCGTGGCCGGCGGGATTCACCCCTCCACTTT. This translates into CASSQEVRGRRDSPLHF.

This sequence joins TRBV2 and TRBJ2-1; TRBD1 agrees at 7 bases. Germline-derived CDR1 and CDR2 are SNHLY and FYNNEI. Losses at the gene ends were 6 bases for V and 5 bases for J; bases not matched to a gene: 7. CDR3 length: 14 amino acids. The CDR3, as DNA: TGTGCCAGCAGACCATCGCAGGGGGACAATGAGCAGTTCTTC. This translates into CASRPSQGDNEQFF.

This chain joins TRBV5-1 and TRBJ2-5; 7 bases match TRBD1. With 4 bases clipped from V and 4 bases from J, the junction kept 7 bases outside the gene matches. The CDR3 runs to 14 residues. Germline V gene lookup returns CDR1 SGHRS and CDR2 YFSETQ. In DNA form, the CDR3 reads TGCGCCAGCAGCCCGAGGGACAGCGGAGAGACCCAGTACTTC. Protein: CASSPRDSGETQYF.

This sequence joins TRBV10-3 and TRBJ2-1, with TRBD2 identical over 8 bases. Germline CDR1 and CDR2: ENHRY and SYGVKD. There are 14 residues in the CDR3. Losses at the gene ends were 6 bases for V and 9 bases for J; bases not matched to a gene: 10. CDR3 in DNA: TGTGCCATCAGGGAGGATGGACTAGCCTTTGAGCAGTTCTTC. Translated, it gives CAIREDGLAFEQFF.

The chain uses TRBV6-2 or TRBV6-3 and TRBJ1-6; D is undetermined. The ends were cut back, 4 bases at V and 3 bases at J, with 10 bases in the middle. CDR1 MNHEY and CDR2 SVGEGT come from the germline V gene. The CDR3 is 15 amino acids. This CDR3 reads CASSLRANYNSPLHF. The CDR3 nucleotides are TGTGCCAGCAGTTTACGCGCCAACTATAATTCACCCCTCCACTTT.

This rearrangement joins TRBV11-2 to TRBJ1-1; the D is unclear. Per the germline V gene, CDR1 is SGHAT and CDR2 is FQNNGV. Trimming removed 1 base from V and 1 base from J, with 7 bases in between. The CDR3 has 14 residues. The CDR3 DNA sequence: TGTGCCAGCAGCTTAGGGCAAACGAACACTGAAGCTTTCTTT. Protein: CASSLGQTNTEAFF.

The chain uses TRBV25-1 and TRBJ1-4, with 8 nucleotides matching TRBD1. The CDR3 totals 14 residues. Germline-derived CDR1 and CDR2 are MGHDK and SYGVNS. V shed 6 bases, J shed 5 bases, and the junction held 5 bases outside the gene matches. The CDR3, as DNA: TGTGCCAGCAGGGGAGACAGGGGAAATGAAAAACTGTTTTTT. It translates to CASRGDRGNEKLFF.

This clone occurred once. The V and J genes are TRBV12-3 or TRBV12-4 and TRBJ2-4; TRBD2 is a possible D gene (6 bases). The CDR3 consists of 13 residues. Between the trimmed V and J ends, which lost 6 bases and 6 bases, there was a span of 12 bases. CDR3 loop: CASSSRELNIQYF. The CDR3 DNA reads as TGTGCCAGCAGCTCCCGGGAGCTAAACATTCAGTACTTC.

The table lists this clone with a count of one. CDR3 DNA sequence: TGTGCCAGCAGTGACTCAGGTACAGCAAGGAGCACAGATACGCAGTATTTT. Translated, it gives CASSDSGTARSTDTQYF. The chain joins TRBV6-4 to TRBJ2-3; D gene unclear. The CDR3 sequence is 17 residues long. CDR1 and CDR2 from the germline V gene are MRHNA and SNTAGT. V was cut by 0 bases and J by 0 bases, with 13 bases left in between.

This clone has a single count. CDR3 coding DNA: TGTGCCAGCAGAAAAACTACTGGAAACACCATATATTTT. It specifies CASRKTTGNTIYF. V gene TRBV6-5 combines with J gene TRBJ1-3; D not resolved. The V gene lost 6 bases and the J gene lost 2 bases, with 8 bases spanning the gap. CDR1 is MNHEY and CDR2 is SVGAGI in the germline V gene. CDR3 length equals 13 residues.